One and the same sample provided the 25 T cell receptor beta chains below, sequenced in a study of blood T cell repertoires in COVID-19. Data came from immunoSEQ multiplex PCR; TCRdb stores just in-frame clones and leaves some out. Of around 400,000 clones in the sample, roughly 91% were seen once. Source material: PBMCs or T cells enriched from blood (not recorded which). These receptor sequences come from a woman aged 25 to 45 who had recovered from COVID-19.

Here the CDR3 DNA reads TGTGCCAGCAGCGGCGGGGGGTTCAACAATGAGCAGTTCTTC. Residues: CASSGGGFNNEQFF. The rearrangement links TRBV9 to TRBJ2-1; 8 bases map to TRBD2. The CDR3 has 14 residues. With 3 bases clipped from V and 5 bases from J, the junction kept 4 bases outside the gene matches. CDR1 SGDLS and CDR2 YYNGEE come from the germline V gene.

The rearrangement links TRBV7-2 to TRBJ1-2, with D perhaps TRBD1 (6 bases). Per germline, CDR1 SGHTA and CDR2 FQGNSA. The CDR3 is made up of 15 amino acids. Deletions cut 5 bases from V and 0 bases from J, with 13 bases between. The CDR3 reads CASSTRTVSNYGYTF. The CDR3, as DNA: TGTGCCAGCAGCACCCGGACAGTTTCTAACTATGGCTACACCTTC.

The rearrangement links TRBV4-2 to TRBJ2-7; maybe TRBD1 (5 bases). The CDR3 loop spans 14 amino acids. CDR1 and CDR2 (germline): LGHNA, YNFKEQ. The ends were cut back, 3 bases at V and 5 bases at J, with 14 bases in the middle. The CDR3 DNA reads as TGTGCCAGCAGCCAGGGAACAGGATTCGACGAGCAGTACTTC. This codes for CASSQGTGFDEQYF.

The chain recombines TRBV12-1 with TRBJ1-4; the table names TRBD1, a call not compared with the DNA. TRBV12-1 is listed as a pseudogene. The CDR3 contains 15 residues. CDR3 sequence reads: CASSPTGQLNEKLFF. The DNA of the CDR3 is TGTGCCAGCAGCCCCACGGGACAGCTTAATGAAAAACTGTTTTTT.

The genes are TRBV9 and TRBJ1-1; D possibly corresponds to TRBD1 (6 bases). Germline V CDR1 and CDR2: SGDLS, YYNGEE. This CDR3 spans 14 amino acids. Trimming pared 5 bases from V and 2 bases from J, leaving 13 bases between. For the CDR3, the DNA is TGTGCCAGCAGTCCCATCAGGGGTAACACTGAAGCTTTCTTT. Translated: CASSPIRGNTEAFF.

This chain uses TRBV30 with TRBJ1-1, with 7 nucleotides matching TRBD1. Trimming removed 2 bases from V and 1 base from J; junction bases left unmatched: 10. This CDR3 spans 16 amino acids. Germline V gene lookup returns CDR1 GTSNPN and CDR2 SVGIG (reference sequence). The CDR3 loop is CAWSKLQGRGNTEAFF. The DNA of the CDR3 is TGTGCCTGGAGTAAACTACAGGGGCGGGGGAACACTGAAGCTTTCTTT.

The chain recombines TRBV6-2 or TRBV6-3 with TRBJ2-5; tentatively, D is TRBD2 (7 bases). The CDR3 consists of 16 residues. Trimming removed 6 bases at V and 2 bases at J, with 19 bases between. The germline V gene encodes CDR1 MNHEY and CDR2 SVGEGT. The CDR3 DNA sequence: TGTGCCAGCAGCCCAAGTCCCGGGGGGCCTCAAGAGACCCAGTACTTC. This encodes CASSPSPGGPQETQYF.

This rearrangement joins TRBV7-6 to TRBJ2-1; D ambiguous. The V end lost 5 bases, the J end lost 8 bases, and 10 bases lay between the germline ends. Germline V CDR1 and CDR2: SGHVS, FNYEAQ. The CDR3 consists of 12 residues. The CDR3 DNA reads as TGTGCCAGCAGCCCTACTAAAGATGAGCAGTTCTTC. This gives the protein CASSPTKDEQFF.

In nucleotides, the CDR3 is TGTGCCAGCAGTTACAGGGGTAATGGAAACACCATATATTTT. Residues: CASSYRGNGNTIYF. The gene calls are TRBV6-5 and TRBJ1-3, with D possibly matching TRBD1 (5 bases). The germline V and J ends were trimmed by 2 bases and 3 bases, with 8 bases remaining between them. The length of the CDR3 is 14 residues. The germline gives CDR1 MNHEY, CDR2 SVGAGI.

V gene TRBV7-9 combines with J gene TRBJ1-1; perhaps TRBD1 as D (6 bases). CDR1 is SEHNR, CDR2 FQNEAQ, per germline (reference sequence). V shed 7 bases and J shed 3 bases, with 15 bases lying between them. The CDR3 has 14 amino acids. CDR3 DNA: TGTGCCAGCAAAGAAACAGGGATGGACACTGAAGCTTTCTTT. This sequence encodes CASKETGMDTEAFF.

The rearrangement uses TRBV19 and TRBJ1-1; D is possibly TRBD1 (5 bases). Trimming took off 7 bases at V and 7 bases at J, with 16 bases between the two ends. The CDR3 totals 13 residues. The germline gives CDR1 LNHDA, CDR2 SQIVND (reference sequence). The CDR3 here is CASISEGRGEAFF. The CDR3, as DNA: TGTGCCAGTATTTCGGAGGGTAGGGGTGAAGCTTTCTTT.

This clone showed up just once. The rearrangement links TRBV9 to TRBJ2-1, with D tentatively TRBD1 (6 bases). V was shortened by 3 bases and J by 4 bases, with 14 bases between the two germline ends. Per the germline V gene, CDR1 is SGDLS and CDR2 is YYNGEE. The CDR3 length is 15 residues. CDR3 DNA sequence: TGTGCCAGCAGCGAATCCGGGACACGTTACAATGAGCAGTTCTTC. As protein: CASSESGTRYNEQFF.

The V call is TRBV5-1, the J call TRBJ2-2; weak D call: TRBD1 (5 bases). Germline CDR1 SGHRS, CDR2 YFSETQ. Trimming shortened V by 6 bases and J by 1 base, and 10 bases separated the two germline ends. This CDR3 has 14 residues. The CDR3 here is CASTNTGNTGELFF. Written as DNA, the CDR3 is TGCGCCAGCACCAATACAGGGAACACCGGGGAGCTGTTTTTT.

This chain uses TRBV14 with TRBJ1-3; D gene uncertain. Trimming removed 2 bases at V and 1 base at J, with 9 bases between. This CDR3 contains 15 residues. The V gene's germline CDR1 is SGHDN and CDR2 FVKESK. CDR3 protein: CASSQNRFSGNTIYF. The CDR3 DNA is TGTGCCAGCAGCCAAAACAGATTTTCTGGAAACACCATATATTTT. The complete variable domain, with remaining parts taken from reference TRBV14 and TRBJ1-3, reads EAGVTQFPSHSVIEKGQTVTLRCDPISGHDNLYWYRRVMGKEIKFLLHFVKESKQDESGMPNNRFLAERTGGTYSTLKVQPAELEDSGVYFCASSQNRFSGNTIYFGEGSWLTVV.

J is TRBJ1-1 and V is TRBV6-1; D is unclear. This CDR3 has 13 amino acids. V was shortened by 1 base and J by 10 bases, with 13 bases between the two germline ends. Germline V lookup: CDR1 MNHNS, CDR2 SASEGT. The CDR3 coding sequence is TGTGCCAGCAGTGAAGGGCAGGCGCCCCGAGCTTTCTTT. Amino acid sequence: CASSEGQAPRAFF.

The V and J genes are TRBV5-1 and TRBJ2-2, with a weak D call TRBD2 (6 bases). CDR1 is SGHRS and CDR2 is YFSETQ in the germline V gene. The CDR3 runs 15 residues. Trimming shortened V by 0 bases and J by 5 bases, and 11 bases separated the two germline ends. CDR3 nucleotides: TGCGCCAGCAGCTTGGAGCCGGCGGGGACCGGGGAGCTGTTTTTT. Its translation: CASSLEPAGTGELFF.

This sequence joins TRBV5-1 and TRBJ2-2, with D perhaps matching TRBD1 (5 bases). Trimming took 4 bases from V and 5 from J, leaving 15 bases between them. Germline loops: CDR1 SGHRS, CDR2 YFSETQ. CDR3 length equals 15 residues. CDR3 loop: CASSGVGRATGELFF. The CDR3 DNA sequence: TGCGCCAGCAGCGGAGTGGGCAGGGCAACCGGGGAGCTGTTTTTT.

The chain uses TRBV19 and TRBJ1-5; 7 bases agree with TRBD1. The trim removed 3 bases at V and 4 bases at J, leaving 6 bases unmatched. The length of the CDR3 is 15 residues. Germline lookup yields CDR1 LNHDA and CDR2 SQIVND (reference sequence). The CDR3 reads CASSISAGGNQPQHF. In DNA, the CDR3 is TGTGCCAGTAGTATTTCGGCAGGGGGTAATCAGCCCCAGCATTTT.

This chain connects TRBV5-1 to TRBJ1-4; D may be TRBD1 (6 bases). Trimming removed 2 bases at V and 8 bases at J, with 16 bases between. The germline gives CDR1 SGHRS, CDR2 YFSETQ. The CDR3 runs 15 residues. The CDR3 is CASSLGTGQIEKLFF. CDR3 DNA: TGCGCCAGCAGCTTAGGAACCGGACAGATCGAAAAACTGTTTTTT.

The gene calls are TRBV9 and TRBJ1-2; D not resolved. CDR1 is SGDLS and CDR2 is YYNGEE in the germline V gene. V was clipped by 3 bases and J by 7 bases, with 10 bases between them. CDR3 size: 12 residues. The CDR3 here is CASSALGGGYTF. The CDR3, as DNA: TGTGCCAGCAGCGCCCTAGGTGGTGGCTACACCTTC.

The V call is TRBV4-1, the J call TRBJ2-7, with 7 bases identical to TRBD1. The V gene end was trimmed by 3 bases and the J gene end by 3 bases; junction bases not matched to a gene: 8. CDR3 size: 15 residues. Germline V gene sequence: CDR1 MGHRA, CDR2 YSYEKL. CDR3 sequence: CASSQEGGPNYEQYF. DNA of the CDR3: TGCGCCAGCAGCCAGGAAGGGGGCCCGAACTACGAGCAGTACTTC.

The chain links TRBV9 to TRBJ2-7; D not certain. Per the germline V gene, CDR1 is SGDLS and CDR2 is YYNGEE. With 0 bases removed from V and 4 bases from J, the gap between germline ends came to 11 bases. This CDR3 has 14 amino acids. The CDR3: CASSVADSLYEQYF. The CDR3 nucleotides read TGTGCCAGCAGCGTAGCCGATTCACTGTACGAGCAGTACTTC.

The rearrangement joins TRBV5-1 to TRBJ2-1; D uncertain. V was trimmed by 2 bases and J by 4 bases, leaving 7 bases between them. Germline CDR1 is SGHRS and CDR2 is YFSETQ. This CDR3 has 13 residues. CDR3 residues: CASSLELYNEQFF. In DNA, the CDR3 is TGCGCCAGCAGCTTAGAACTTTACAATGAGCAGTTCTTC.

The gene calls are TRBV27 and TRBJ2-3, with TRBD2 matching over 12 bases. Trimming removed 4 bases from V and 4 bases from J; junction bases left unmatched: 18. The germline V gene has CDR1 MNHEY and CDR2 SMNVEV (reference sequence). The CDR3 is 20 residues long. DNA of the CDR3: TGTGCCAGCAGTTCCCTGGACACTACCCTAGCGGGAGGGCCTCCAGATACGCAGTATTTT. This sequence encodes CASSSLDTTLAGGPPDTQYF.

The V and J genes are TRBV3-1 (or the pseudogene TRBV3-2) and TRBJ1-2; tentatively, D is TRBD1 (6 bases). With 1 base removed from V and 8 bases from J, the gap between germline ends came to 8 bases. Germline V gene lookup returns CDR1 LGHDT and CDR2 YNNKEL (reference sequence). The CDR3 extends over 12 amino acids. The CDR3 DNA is TGTGCCAGCAGCCAAGGGGGGCGCGGCTACACCTTC. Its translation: CASSQGGRGYTF.